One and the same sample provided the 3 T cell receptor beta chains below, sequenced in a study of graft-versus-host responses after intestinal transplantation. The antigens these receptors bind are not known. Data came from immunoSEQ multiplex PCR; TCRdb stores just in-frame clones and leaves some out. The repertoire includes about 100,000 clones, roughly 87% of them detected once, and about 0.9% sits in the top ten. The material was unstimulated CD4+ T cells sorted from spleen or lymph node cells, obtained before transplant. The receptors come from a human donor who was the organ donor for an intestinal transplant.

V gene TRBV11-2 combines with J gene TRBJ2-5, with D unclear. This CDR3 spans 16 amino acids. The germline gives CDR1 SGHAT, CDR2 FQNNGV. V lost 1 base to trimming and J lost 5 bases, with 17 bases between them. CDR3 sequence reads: CASSLASLGAKETQYF. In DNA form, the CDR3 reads TGTGCCAGCAGCTTAGCCTCATTAGGCGCTAAGGAGACCCAGTACTTC. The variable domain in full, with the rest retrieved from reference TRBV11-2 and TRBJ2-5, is EAGVAQSPRYKIIEKRQSVAFWCNPISGHATLYWYQQILGQGPKLLIQFQNNGVVDDSQLPKDRFSAERLKGVDSTLKIQPAKLEDSAVYLCASSLASLGAKETQYFGPGTRLLVL.

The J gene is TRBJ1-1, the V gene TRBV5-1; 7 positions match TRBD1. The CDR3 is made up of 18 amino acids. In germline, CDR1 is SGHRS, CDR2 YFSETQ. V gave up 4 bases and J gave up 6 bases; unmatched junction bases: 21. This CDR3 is CASSEATWRQGEGSEAFF. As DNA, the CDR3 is TGCGCCAGCAGCGAAGCGACCTGGAGACAGGGCGAGGGATCTGAAGCTTTCTTT.

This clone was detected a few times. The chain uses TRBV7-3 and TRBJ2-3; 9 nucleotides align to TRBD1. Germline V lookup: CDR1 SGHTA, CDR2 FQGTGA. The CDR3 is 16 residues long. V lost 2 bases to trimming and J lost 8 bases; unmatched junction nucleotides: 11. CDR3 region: CASSLDFLGQGSTQYF. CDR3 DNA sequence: TGTGCCAGCAGCTTAGACTTCTTGGGACAGGGAAGTACGCAGTATTTT.